This entry lists 29 T cell receptor beta chains sequenced from one sample in a study of T cells in localized non-small cell lung cancer. Measured with immunoSEQ multiplex PCR; TCRdb has only the in-frame clones, and not every one. This table holds about 72,000 clones, approximately 84% found once. Material: peripheral blood, obtained before any cancer treatment. The receptors derive from a female donor of 60 years or more with stage I lung adenocarcinoma.

The rearrangement links TRBV5-1 to TRBJ1-3, with a possible D match to TRBD1 (6 bases). The CDR3 covers 18 residues. CDR1 and CDR2 from the germline V gene are SGHRS and YFSETQ. The V end was cut by 0 bases, the J end by 0 bases, with 16 bases between. Here the CDR3 DNA reads TGCGCCAGCAGCTTGGGTACAGGGTTTGGGACCTCTGGAAACACCATATATTTT. This sequence encodes CASSLGTGFGTSGNTIYF.

This rearrangement joins TRBV27 to TRBJ2-1, with D maybe TRBD1 (7 bases). V dropped 8 bases and J dropped 2 bases, with 10 bases sitting between them. CDR1 and CDR2 (germline): MNHEY, SMNVEV (reference sequence). The CDR3 is 13 residues long. The CDR3 sequence is CASRGTAYNEQFF. CDR3 coding DNA: TGTGCCAGCCGGGGGACAGCCTACAATGAGCAGTTCTTC.

In regard to this clone: One end of the junction does not line up with germline, which may come from a read error. This sequence joins TRBV6-1 and TRBJ2-7; no reliable D call. The V gene's germline CDR1 is MNHNS and CDR2 SASEGT. This CDR3 comprises 15 residues. For the CDR3, the DNA is TGTGCCAGCAGAGAAGTCCACAGCAGCTCCTACGAGCAGTACTTC. This encodes CASREVHSSSYEQYF.

The rearrangement uses TRBV5-6 and TRBJ2-3; D is unresolved. V lost 1 base, J lost 4 bases, and 7 bases lay in between. The CDR3 runs to 13 residues. CDR1 SGHDT and CDR2 YYEEEE come from the germline V gene. The CDR3, as DNA: TGTGCCAGCAGCTTGTGGAGTTCAGATACGCAGTATTTT. Translating it yields CASSLWSSDTQYF.

The CDR3 coding sequence is TGCGCCAGCAGCCGCGGAAATTCACCCCTCCACTTT. Its protein product is CASSRGNSPLHF. J is TRBJ1-6 and V is TRBV4-1; D is uncertain. Germline V gene lookup returns CDR1 MGHRA and CDR2 YSYEKL. Trimming pared 4 bases from V and 7 bases from J, leaving 5 bases between. This CDR3 is 12 amino acids long.

This clone has a single count. V is TRBV7-2 and J is TRBJ2-2; D possibly uses TRBD1 or TRBD2 (6 bases each). Germline V gene sequence: CDR1 SGHTA, CDR2 FQGNSA. The length of the CDR3 is 15 residues. V gave up 5 bases and J gave up 8 bases, with 18 bases separating them. CDR3 nucleotides: TGTGCCAGCAGCCTGACTAGAGGGGGAGTTGGGGAGCTGTTTTTT. Translating gives CASSLTRGGVGELFF.

The sample holds a few counts of this clone. The rearrangement uses TRBV7-9 and TRBJ1-1; D gene unclear. The germline V gene encodes CDR1 SEHNR and CDR2 FQNEAQ (reference sequence). The V gene lost 1 base and the J gene lost 4 bases, with 1 base spanning the gap. There are 11 residues in the CDR3. CDR3 region: CASSLVTEAFF. The DNA for the CDR3 is TGTGCCAGCAGCTTAGTCACTGAAGCTTTCTTT.

DNA for the CDR3: TGTGCCAGTAGTAAGACCCTGACTGGAAACACCATATATTTT. It is translated as CASSKTLTGNTIYF. The chain links TRBV19 to TRBJ1-3; D uncertain. V lost 4 bases and J lost 2, with 9 bases in between. Germline V gives CDR1 LNHDA, CDR2 SQIVND (reference sequence). This CDR3 contains 14 residues.

V is TRBV5-8 and J is TRBJ2-1, with unresolved D. The V gene lost 0 bases and the J gene lost 1 base, with 8 bases spanning the gap. Per germline, CDR1 SGHTS and CDR2 YDEGEE. The CDR3 runs 15 residues. CDR3 sequence: CASSLEVGSYNEQFF. The CDR3 nucleotides read TGTGCCAGCAGCTTGGAGGTGGGATCCTACAATGAGCAGTTCTTC.

The CDR3 region has the DNA TGTGCCTGGAGTCGGCGAGGGCGTTGGCCCCAGCATTTT. Amino acids: CAWSRRGRWPQHF. The V gene is TRBV30, the J gene TRBJ1-5; D call uncertain. With 2 bases removed from V and 9 bases from J, the gap between germline ends came to 14 bases. The CDR3 contains 13 residues. Germline V lookup: CDR1 GTSNPN, CDR2 SVGIG (reference sequence).

With respect to this clone: It is likely a read error, because the conserved phenylalanine at the end of the CDR3 is missing. It is unclear where the CDR3 begins or ends on the DNA, so no DNA is shown, and the CDR3 is as TCRdb lists it. The chain is built from TRBV5-6 and TRBJ1-2. With termini counted, the CDR3 has 11 amino acids. Germline values: CDR1 SGHDT, CDR2 YYEEEE. The CDR3 loop is CASSLGLESWS.

The chain carries TRBV28 and TRBJ2-1; 8 bases match TRBD2. CDR3 length: 15 amino acids. CDR1 and CDR2 from the germline V gene are MDHEN and SYDVKM. V was pared by 4 bases and J by 0 bases, with 2 bases of the junction left unmatched. The CDR3 coding sequence is TGTGCCAGCAGTTCAAGCGGGAGCTCCTACAATGAGCAGTTCTTC. It yields the protein CASSSSGSSYNEQFF.

The chain carries TRBV5-5 and TRBJ1-1; 9 bases line up with TRBD1. The CDR3 totals 13 residues. Losses at the gene ends were 4 bases for V and 5 bases for J; bases not matched to a gene: 3. Germline V gene sequence: CDR1 SGHKS, CDR2 YYEKEE (reference sequence). The chain's CDR3 is CASSRTGDTEAFF. CDR3 in DNA: TGTGCCAGCAGCCGGACAGGGGATACTGAAGCTTTCTTT.

The J gene is TRBJ2-1, the V gene TRBV9, with a tentative D call TRBD2 (6 bases). This CDR3 contains 12 residues. The V and J ends lost 5 bases and 8 bases respectively, with 11 bases between them. The germline gives CDR1 SGDLS, CDR2 YYNGEE. CDR3 nucleotide sequence: TGTGCCAGCAGGGGAGCTAGCGATGAGCAGTTCTTC. Translating it yields CASRGASDEQFF.

The chain carries TRBV27 and TRBJ2-7; TRBD1 matches 7 bases. Germline V gives CDR1 MNHEY, CDR2 SMNVEV (reference sequence). CDR3 length: 15 residues. With 6 bases clipped from V and 0 bases from J, the junction kept 8 bases outside the gene matches. The CDR3 loop reads CASRPRQGPSYEQYF. CDR3 DNA: TGTGCCAGCAGACCCCGACAGGGCCCCTCCTACGAGCAGTACTTC.

The chain employs TRBV28 and TRBJ1-2; the match to TRBD1 covers 7 bases. The germline CDR1 and CDR2 sequences are MDHEN and SYDVKM. Trimming took 6 bases from V and 2 from J; bases not matched to a gene: 3. The CDR3 extends over 13 amino acids. This CDR3 is CASSPGQNYGYTF. For the CDR3, the DNA is TGTGCCAGCAGCCCGGGACAGAACTATGGCTACACCTTC.

About this clone: Other DNA sequences in this sample translate to the same CDR3. The chain links TRBV6-1 to TRBJ1-6, with D unclear. With 3 bases removed from V and 8 bases from J, the gap between germline ends came to 8 bases. The V gene's germline CDR1 is MNHNS and CDR2 SASEGT. The length of the CDR3 is 13 residues. The CDR3 sequence is CASSEVWDSPLHF. DNA for the CDR3: TGTGCCAGCAGTGAGGTGTGGGATTCACCCCTCCACTTT.

The rearrangement links TRBV7-9 to TRBJ1-1, with 8 nucleotides matching TRBD1. V lost 5 bases and J lost 3; bases outside the gene matches: 5. CDR1 and CDR2 from the germline V gene are SEHNR and FQNEAQ (reference sequence). This CDR3 spans 14 amino acids. CDR3 region: CASSKQGGDTEAFF. The CDR3 bases are TGTGCCAGCAGCAAACAGGGGGGAGACACTGAAGCTTTCTTT.

This clone was observed a single time. V gene TRBV12-5 combines with J gene TRBJ2-5; 8 bases align to TRBD1. The V gene's germline CDR1 is LGHNT and CDR2 FRNRAP. V shed 1 base and J 4 bases; nucleotides not matched to a gene: 5. The CDR3 is made up of 15 amino acids. This CDR3 is CASGLGTGKRETQYF. The CDR3 DNA reads TGTGCTAGTGGTTTGGGGACAGGGAAGCGAGAGACCCAGTACTTC. The full variable domain, rest sourced from reference TRBV12-5 and TRBJ2-5, is DARVTQTPRHKVTEMGQEVTMRCQPILGHNTVFWYRQTMMQGLELLAYFRNRAPLDDSGMPKDRFSAEMPDATLATLKIQPSEPRDSAVYFCASGLGTGKRETQYFGPGTRLLVL.

This clone has a single count. The chain links TRBV6-6 to TRBJ1-1; unclear D gene. The CDR3 loop spans 12 amino acids. CDR1 is MNHNY, CDR2 SVGAGI, per germline (reference sequence). V was pared by 3 bases and J by 5 bases, with 7 bases between. The DNA of the CDR3 is TGTGCCAGCAGTTATGGAACGACTGAAGCTTTCTTT. Its translation: CASSYGTTEAFF.

The V call is TRBV6-5, the J call TRBJ1-2; the D gene is possibly TRBD1 (6 bases). CDR3 length: 12 residues. Germline V gene sequence: CDR1 MNHEY, CDR2 SVGAGI. The germline V and J ends were trimmed by 6 bases and 2 bases, with 7 bases remaining between them. The CDR3 DNA reads as TGTGCCAGCAGCCAGGGGAACTATGGCTACACCTTC. Its protein product is CASSQGNYGYTF.

The DNA for the CDR3 is TGTGCCAGCGGACGACAGGGCGAAAAACTGTTTTTT. This codes for CASGRQGEKLFF. The chain has TRBV11-2 and TRBJ1-4; TRBD1 agrees at 7 bases. This CDR3 comprises 12 residues. Germline loops: CDR1 SGHAT, CDR2 FQNNGV. V was pared by 8 bases and J by 8 bases, with 5 bases of the junction left unmatched.

This clone occurred a few times. V gene TRBV19 combines with J gene TRBJ2-1, with TRBD1 matching over 11 bases. With 4 bases clipped from V and 7 bases from J, the junction kept 6 bases outside the gene matches. Germline V gene lookup returns CDR1 LNHDA and CDR2 SQIVND (reference sequence). CDR3 length: 15 amino acids. The CDR3 coding sequence is TGTGCCAGTAGTACAGCCGGGACAGGGGGTAATGAGCAGTTCTTC. Encoded protein: CASSTAGTGGNEQFF.

V is TRBV28 and J is TRBJ1-2; D perhaps matches TRBD1 (5 bases). V was pared by 6 bases and J by 4 bases, with 12 bases between. The germline CDR1 and CDR2 sequences are MDHEN and SYDVKM. The CDR3 length is 13 residues. In nucleotides, the CDR3 is TGTGCCAGCAGCCCAGGGTCCTTCTATGGCTACACCTTC. Protein sequence: CASSPGSFYGYTF.

This clone was detected a few times. CDR3 nucleotide sequence: TGTGCCAGCTCACCTTCAGACTCCCCGGGGGGCTACACCTTC. It is translated as CASSPSDSPGGYTF. This rearrangement joins TRBV18 to TRBJ1-2; D remains ambiguous. This CDR3 has 14 residues. Per the germline V gene, CDR1 is KGHSH and CDR2 is LQKENI. Trimming removed 3 bases at V and 8 bases at J, with 16 bases between.

The CDR3 bases are TGTGCCAGCAGCTTAGGACGTGGTAGCGGGTATAGCACAGATACGCAGTATTTT. This sequence encodes CASSLGRGSGYSTDTQYF. This sequence joins TRBV7-8 and TRBJ2-3, with 7 bases fitting TRBD2. V lost 1 base, J lost 0 bases, and 10 bases stayed unmatched. The CDR3 is 18 amino acids. CDR1 SGHVS and CDR2 FQNEAQ come from the germline V gene.

This clone was found a few times. J is TRBJ1-2 and V is TRBV9; D possibly corresponds to TRBD1 (6 bases). This CDR3 spans 12 amino acids. The germline V gene encodes CDR1 SGDLS and CDR2 YYNGEE. Trimming removed 3 bases at V and 7 bases at J, with 10 bases between. CDR3 sequence: CASSGTGFGYTF. In nucleotides, the CDR3 is TGTGCCAGCAGCGGCACAGGGTTTGGCTACACCTTC. Together with reference TRBV9 and TRBJ1-2, the CDR3 gives the full variable domain: DSGVTQTPKHLITATGQRVTLRCSPRSGDLSVYWYQQSLDQGLQFLIQYYNGEERAKGNILERFSAQQFPDLHSELNLSSLELGDSALYFCASSGTGFGYTFGSGTRLTVV.

The chain is built from TRBV5-6 and TRBJ2-2; D might be TRBD2 (5 bases). The germline V gene has CDR1 SGHDT and CDR2 YYEEEE. CDR3 length: 14 amino acids. The V end lost 5 bases, the J end lost 6 bases, and 14 bases lay between the germline ends. The CDR3 protein is CASRLGERAGELFF. In DNA form, the CDR3 reads TGTGCCAGCAGACTGGGAGAGAGGGCCGGGGAGCTGTTTTTT.

This clone came up a few times. The chain employs TRBV7-2 and TRBJ1-4, with a weak D call TRBD1 (5 bases). Trimming took 5 bases from V and 2 from J, leaving 12 bases between them. From germline, CDR1 is SGHTA and CDR2 FQGNSA. The CDR3 is 15 amino acids. The CDR3 is CASSPGSRTNEKLFF. Here the CDR3 DNA reads TGTGCCAGCAGCCCAGGGTCTAGGACTAATGAAAAACTGTTTTTT.